This entry features one T cell receptor (beta chain) sequence. Repertoires were generated with immunoSEQ multiplex PCR, while TCRdb's copy carries only in-frame clones and drops some. The top ten hold 2.2% of the sample, which has more than 250,000 clones, approximately 85% seen once. The CDR3 totals 17 residues. Trimming pared 7 bases from V and 5 bases from J, leaving 24 bases between. Germline lookup yields CDR1 SEHNR and CDR2 FQNEAQ (reference sequence). The data belong to a study of blood T cell repertoires in COVID-19. The wider study: Some COVID-19 samples were acute and others convalescent; all came from the United States, Italy and Spain.

This study enrolled people aged 18 to 89 from roughly 22 US geographic areas. Recovered participants had two consecutive negative NP/OP PCR tests, healthcare professional clearance, or symptom resolution. Sequencing input: PBMCs or T cells enriched from blood (not recorded which). The sequence came from a man younger than 45 who had recovered from COVID-19. The V and J genes are TRBV7-9 and TRBJ2-1; possible D gene TRBD1, 6 bases. CDR3 in DNA: TGTGCCAGCACCTTCAAGGGACAAGTACTCGGAAACAATGAGCAGTTCTTC. Its protein is CASTFKGQVLGNNEQFF.